These 8 T cell receptor beta chains share one sample of origin, sequenced in a study of cytomegalovirus exposure and HLA in healthy donors. Libraries were prepared by immunoSEQ multiplex PCR; TCRdb keeps only in-frame clonotypes and omits some of them. The sample has approximately 150,000 clones; roughly 91% are singletons. The material sequenced was PBMCs. Receptors originate from a woman younger than 30 in good health and CMV-seropositive.

The chain carries TRBV7-2 and TRBJ2-1; D is perhaps TRBD1 (5 bases). This CDR3 is built from 13 residues. Trimming took off 2 bases at V and 4 bases at J, with 6 bases between the two ends. CDR1 and CDR2 (germline): SGHTA, FQGNSA. CDR3 residues: CASSLKGYNEQFF. The CDR3, as DNA: TGTGCCAGCAGCTTAAAGGGGTACAATGAGCAGTTCTTC.

The chain combines TRBV4-3 with TRBJ1-4; no reliable D call. Per the germline V gene, CDR1 is LGHNA and CDR2 is YSLEER. This CDR3 has 14 amino acids. V gave up 4 bases and J gave up 3 bases, with 9 bases separating them. CDR3 in DNA: TGCGCCAGCAGCCGGCAGGCAGCTAATGAAAAACTGTTTTTT. It yields the protein CASSRQAANEKLFF.

The gene calls are TRBV6-6 and TRBJ2-1, with D hard to call. Germline V gene data show CDR1 as MNHNY and CDR2 as SVGAGI (reference sequence). This CDR3 region has 15 residues. Trimming stripped 3 bases from V and 4 bases from J, with 13 bases between. Here the CDR3 reads CASSYPGREYNEQFF. For the CDR3, the DNA is TGTGCCAGCAGTTATCCAGGTCGAGAATACAATGAGCAGTTCTTC.

The chain couples TRBV2 to TRBJ1-1; the D is unclear. Germline V gives CDR1 SNHLY, CDR2 FYNNEI. The CDR3 is 16 amino acids. V dropped 6 bases and J dropped 1 base, with 18 bases sitting between them. The CDR3 region is CASSLKMPTPNTEAFF. The CDR3 bases are TGTGCCAGCAGCTTGAAAATGCCTACCCCGAACACTGAAGCTTTCTTT. The variable domain in full, with the rest retrieved from reference TRBV2 and TRBJ1-1, is EPEVTQTPSHQVTQMGQEVILRCVPISNHLYFYWYRQILGQKVEFLVSFYNNEISEKSEIFDDQFSVERPDGSNFTLKIRSTKLEDSAMYFCASSLKMPTPNTEAFFGQGTRLTVV.

The rearrangement links TRBV30 to TRBJ1-3; no clear D gene. The CDR3 sequence is 15 residues long. CDR1 and CDR2 from the germline V gene are GTSNPN and SVGIG (reference sequence). Trimming stripped 0 bases from V and 0 bases from J, with 9 bases between. The CDR3 DNA sequence: TGTGCCTGGAGTGTGATCGGAGTCTCTGGAAACACCATATATTTT. Translating gives CAWSVIGVSGNTIYF.

The CDR3 is CASSYRREPPDTQYF. The CDR3 DNA reads as TGTGCCAGCAGTTACCGGCGGGAGCCCCCAGATACGCAGTATTTT. V gene TRBV6-5 combines with J gene TRBJ2-3; 7 nucleotides agree with TRBD2. Trimming removed 2 bases from V and 4 bases from J; junction bases left unmatched: 6. Germline CDR1 MNHEY, CDR2 SVGAGI. The CDR3 is made up of 15 amino acids.

J is TRBJ2-1 and V is TRBV7-2, with D perhaps TRBD2 (5 bases). Trimming stripped 3 bases from V and 10 bases from J, with 16 bases between. Germline CDR1 reads SGHTA; CDR2 reads FQGNSA. The CDR3 consists of 14 residues. Written as DNA, the CDR3 is TGTGCCAGCAGCTTCGCTCGGGATTCAAAGGAGCAGTTCTTC. Translated: CASSFARDSKEQFF.

The chain uses TRBV4-2 and TRBJ2-5; the match to TRBD2 covers 13 bases. The CDR3 loop spans 16 amino acids. V lost 3 bases to trimming and J lost 4 bases; unmatched junction nucleotides: 5. Per the germline V gene, CDR1 is LGHNA and CDR2 is YNFKEQ. The chain's CDR3 is CASSHWTSGSTETQYF. CDR3 DNA sequence: TGTGCCAGCAGCCACTGGACTAGCGGGAGTACAGAGACCCAGTACTTC.